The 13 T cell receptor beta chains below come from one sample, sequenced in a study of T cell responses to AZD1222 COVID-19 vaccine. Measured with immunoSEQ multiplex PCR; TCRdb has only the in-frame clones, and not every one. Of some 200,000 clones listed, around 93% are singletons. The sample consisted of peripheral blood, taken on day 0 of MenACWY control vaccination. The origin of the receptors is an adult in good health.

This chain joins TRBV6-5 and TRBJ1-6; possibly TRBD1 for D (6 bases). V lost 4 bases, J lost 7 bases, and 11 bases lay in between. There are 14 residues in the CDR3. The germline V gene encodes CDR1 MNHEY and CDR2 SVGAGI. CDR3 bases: TGTGCCAGCAGTTTGAGGACAGCCAATTCACCCCTCCACTTT. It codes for CASSLRTANSPLHF.

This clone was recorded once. The CDR3 coding sequence is TGTGCCACCACAAGGGACCTTAATGAAAAACTGTTTTTT. This translates into CATTRDLNEKLFF. This sequence joins TRBV18 and TRBJ1-4, with a weak D call TRBD1 (5 bases). CDR3 length: 13 residues. Germline-derived CDR1 and CDR2 are KGHSH and LQKENI. V was pared by 10 bases and J by 4 bases, with 13 bases between.

Here the CDR3 reads CASRDYRNTGELFF. For the CDR3, the DNA is TGTGCCAGTAGGGACTACAGGAACACCGGGGAGCTGTTTTTT. This rearrangement joins TRBV19 to TRBJ2-2; the D gene is possibly TRBD2 (6 bases). This CDR3 is built from 14 residues. CDR1 LNHDA and CDR2 SQIVND come from the germline V gene (reference sequence). V was trimmed by 6 bases and J by 1 base, leaving 9 bases between them. The full variable domain, with the rest looked up from reference TRBV19 and TRBJ2-2, is DGGITQSPKYLFRKEGQNVTLSCEQNLNHDAMYWYRQDPGQGLRLIYYSQIVNDFQKGDIAEGYSVSREKKESFPLTVTSAQKNPTAFYLCASRDYRNTGELFFGEGSRLTVL.

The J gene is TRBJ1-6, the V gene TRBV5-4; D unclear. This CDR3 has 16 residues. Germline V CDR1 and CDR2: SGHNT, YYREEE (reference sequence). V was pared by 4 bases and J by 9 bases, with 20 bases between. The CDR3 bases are TGTGCCAGCAGCAAAGGAGCCGGTCCCTCGGGTTCACCCCTCCACTTT. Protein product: CASSKGAGPSGSPLHF. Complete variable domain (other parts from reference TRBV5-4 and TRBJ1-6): ETGVTQSPTHLIKTRGQQVTLRCSSQSGHNTVSWYQQALGQGPQFIFQYYREEENGRGNFPPRFSGLQFPNYSSELNVNALELDDSALYLCASSKGAGPSGSPLHFGNGTRLTVT.

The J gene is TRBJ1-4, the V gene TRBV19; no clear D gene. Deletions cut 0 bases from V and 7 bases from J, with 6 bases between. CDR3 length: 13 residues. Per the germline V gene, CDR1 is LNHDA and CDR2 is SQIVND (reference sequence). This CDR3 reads CASSIEGIEKLFF. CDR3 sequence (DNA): TGTGCCAGTAGTATAGAGGGAATTGAAAAACTGTTTTTT.

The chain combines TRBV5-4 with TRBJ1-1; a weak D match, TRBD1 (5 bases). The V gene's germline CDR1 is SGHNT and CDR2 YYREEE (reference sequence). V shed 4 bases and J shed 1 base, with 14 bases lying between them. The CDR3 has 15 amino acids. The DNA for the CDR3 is TGTGCCAGCAGCCCCTACTTGACAGCGAACACTGAAGCTTTCTTT. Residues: CASSPYLTANTEAFF.

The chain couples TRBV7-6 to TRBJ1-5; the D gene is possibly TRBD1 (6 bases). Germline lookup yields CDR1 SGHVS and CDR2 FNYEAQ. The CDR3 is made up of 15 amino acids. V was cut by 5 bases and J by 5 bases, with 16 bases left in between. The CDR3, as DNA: TGTGCCAGCAGCCAAAGGGGGAAGGGGGATCAGCCCCAGCATTTT. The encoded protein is CASSQRGKGDQPQHF.

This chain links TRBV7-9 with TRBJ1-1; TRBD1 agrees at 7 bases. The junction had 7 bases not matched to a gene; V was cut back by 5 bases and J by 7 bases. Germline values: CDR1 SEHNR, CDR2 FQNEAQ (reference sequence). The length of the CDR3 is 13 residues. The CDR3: CASSPHGDSEAFF. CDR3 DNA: TGTGCCAGCAGCCCCCATGGGGACAGTGAAGCTTTCTTT.

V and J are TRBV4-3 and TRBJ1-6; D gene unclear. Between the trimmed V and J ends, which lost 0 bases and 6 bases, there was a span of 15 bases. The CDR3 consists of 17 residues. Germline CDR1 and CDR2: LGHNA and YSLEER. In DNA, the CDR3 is TGCGCCAGCAGCCAAGATCCTTTGGGTTTCAGTAATTCACCCCTCCACTTT. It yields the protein CASSQDPLGFSNSPLHF.

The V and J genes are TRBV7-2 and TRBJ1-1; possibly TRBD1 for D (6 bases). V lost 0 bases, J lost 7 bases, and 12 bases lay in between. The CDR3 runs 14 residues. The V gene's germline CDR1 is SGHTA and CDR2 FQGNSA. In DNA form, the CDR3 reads TGTGCCAGCAGCTTAGCCCAGGGCAGGGGTGAAGCTTTCTTT. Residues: CASSLAQGRGEAFF.

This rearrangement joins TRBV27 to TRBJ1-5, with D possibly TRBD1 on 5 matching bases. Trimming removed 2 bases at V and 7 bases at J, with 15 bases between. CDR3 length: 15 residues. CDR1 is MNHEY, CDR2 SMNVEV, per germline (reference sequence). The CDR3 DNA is TGTGCCAGCAGTTTAATTCCCAGGGAAGGACAGCCCCAGCATTTT. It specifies CASSLIPREGQPQHF.

Here the CDR3 reads CASSSPGRTEAFF. Written as DNA, the CDR3 is TGTGCCAGCAGCTCCCCGGGGCGGACTGAAGCTTTCTTT. The V gene is TRBV6-5, the J gene TRBJ1-1; D possibly corresponds to TRBD1 (5 bases). Germline assignment: CDR1 MNHEY and CDR2 SVGAGI. The CDR3 has 13 amino acids. The V gene lost 6 bases and the J gene lost 5 bases, with 13 bases spanning the gap.

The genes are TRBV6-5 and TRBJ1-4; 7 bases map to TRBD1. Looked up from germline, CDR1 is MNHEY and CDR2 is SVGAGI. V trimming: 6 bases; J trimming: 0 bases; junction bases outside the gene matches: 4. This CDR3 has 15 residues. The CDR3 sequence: CASSPTGATNEKLFF. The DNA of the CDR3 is TGTGCCAGCAGCCCAACAGGGGCAACTAATGAAAAACTGTTTTTT.